What follows describes a single T cell receptor (beta chain). Its antigen is currently unknown. This sample stems from a study of cytomegalovirus exposure and HLA in healthy donors. Whole-study context: A subsequent analysis reported that the roughly 120 validation repertoires were produced on the same platform that had also been used for the 666 first-cohort repertoires. Whole-study findings and limits: Investigators reported 150 to 200 TCR beta chains as tied to cytomegalovirus. CMV antigen specificity was confirmed in vitro for a few CMV-associated chains.

CDR1 SGHVS and CDR2 FNYEAQ come from the germline V gene. The length of the CDR3 is 16 residues. V lost 1 base to trimming and J lost 0 bases, with 13 bases between them. Here immunoSEQ multiplex PCR was the method, and the copy in TCRdb shows in-frame clones only, minus some. The table shows approximately 300,000 clones, with 86% occurring only once. The chain is built from TRBV7-6 and TRBJ2-7; D may be TRBD1 (5 bases). Sequencing was done on a sample of PBMCs. This clonotype was sampled from a woman younger than 30 in good health and CMV-seronegative. The CDR3 loop reads CASSLGSPQGSYEQYF. The CDR3 bases are TGTGCCAGCAGCTTAGGGAGCCCGCAGGGCTCCTACGAGCAGTACTTC. Complete variable domain (other parts from reference TRBV7-6 and TRBJ2-7): GAGVSQSPRYKVTKRGQDVALRCDPISGHVSLYWYRQALGQGPEFLTYFNYEAQQDKSGLPNDRFSAERPEGSISTLTIQRTEQRDSAMYRCASSLGSPQGSYEQYFGPGTRLTVT.